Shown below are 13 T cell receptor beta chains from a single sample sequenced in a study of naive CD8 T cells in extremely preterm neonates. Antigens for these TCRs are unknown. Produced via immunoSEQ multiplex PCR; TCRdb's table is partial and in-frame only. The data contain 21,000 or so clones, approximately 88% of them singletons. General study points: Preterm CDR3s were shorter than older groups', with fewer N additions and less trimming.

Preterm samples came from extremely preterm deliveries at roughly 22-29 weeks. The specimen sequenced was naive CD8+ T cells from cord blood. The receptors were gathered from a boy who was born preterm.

The CDR3 DNA is TGCGCCAGCAGCCAAGATAATAGTATTGAGCAGTTCTTC. Translated, it gives CASSQDNSIEQFF. The chain employs TRBV4-1 and TRBJ2-1; D remains unclear. Trimming pared 0 bases from V and 9 bases from J, leaving 9 bases between. Germline V gene data show CDR1 as MGHRA and CDR2 as YSYEKL. CDR3 length: 13 residues.

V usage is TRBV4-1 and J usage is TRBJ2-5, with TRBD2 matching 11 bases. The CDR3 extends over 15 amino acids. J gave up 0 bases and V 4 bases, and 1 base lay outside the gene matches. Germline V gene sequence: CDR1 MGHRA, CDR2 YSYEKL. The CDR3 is CASSPLAGDQETQYF. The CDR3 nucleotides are TGCGCCAGCAGCCCACTAGCGGGGGACCAAGAGACCCAGTACTTC.

The CDR3 bases are TGTGCCAGCAGGACGCCTACTTACGAGCAGTACTTC. This encodes CASRTPTYEQYF. The chain uses TRBV2 and TRBJ2-7; D unclear. The CDR3 runs to 12 residues. Germline V lookup: CDR1 SNHLY, CDR2 FYNNEI. Between the trimmed V and J ends, which lost 6 bases and 4 bases, there was a span of 10 bases.

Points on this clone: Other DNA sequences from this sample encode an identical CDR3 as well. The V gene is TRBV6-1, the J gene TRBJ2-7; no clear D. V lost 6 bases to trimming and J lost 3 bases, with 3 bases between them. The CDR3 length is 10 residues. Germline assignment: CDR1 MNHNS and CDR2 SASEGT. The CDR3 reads CASSDYEQYF. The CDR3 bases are TGTGCCAGCAGCGACTACGAGCAGTACTTC.

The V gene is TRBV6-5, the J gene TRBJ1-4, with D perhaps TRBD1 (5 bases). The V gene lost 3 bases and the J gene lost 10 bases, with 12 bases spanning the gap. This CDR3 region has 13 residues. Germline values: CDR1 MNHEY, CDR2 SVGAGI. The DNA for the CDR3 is TGTGCCAGCAGTTATAGGCAGGGCGGAAAACTGTTTTTT. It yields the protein CASSYRQGGKLFF.

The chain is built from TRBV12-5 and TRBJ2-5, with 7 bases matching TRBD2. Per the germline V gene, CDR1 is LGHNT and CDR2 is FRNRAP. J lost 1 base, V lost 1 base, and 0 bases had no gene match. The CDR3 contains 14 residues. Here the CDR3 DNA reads TGTGCTAGTGGTTTGGGGACTAGCCAAGAGACCCAGTACTTC. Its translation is CASGLGTSQETQYF.

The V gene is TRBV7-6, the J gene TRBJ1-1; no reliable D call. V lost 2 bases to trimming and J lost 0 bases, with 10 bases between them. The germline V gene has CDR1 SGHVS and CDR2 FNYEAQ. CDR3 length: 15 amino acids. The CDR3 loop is CASSLSLTMNTEAFF. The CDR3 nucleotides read TGTGCCAGCAGCTTAAGCCTGACCATGAACACTGAAGCTTTCTTT.

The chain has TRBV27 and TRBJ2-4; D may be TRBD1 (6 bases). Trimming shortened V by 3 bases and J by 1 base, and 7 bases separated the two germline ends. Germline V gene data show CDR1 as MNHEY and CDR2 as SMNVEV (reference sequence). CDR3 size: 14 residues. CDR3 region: CASSFQGAKNIQYF. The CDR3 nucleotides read TGTGCCAGCAGTTTCCAGGGGGCCAAAAACATTCAGTACTTC.

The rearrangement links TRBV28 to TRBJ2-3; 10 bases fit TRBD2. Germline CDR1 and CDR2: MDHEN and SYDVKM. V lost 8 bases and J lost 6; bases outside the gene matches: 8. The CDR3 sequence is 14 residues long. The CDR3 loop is CASGLAGAPDTQYF. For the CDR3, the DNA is TGTGCCAGCGGCCTAGCGGGGGCCCCGGATACGCAGTATTTT.

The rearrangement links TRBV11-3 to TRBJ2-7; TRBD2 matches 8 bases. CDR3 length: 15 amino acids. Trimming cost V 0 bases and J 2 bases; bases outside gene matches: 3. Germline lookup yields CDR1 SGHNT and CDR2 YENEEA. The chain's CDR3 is CASSLDPGLAYEQYF. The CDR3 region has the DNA TGTGCCAGCAGCTTAGATCCGGGACTAGCCTACGAGCAGTACTTC.

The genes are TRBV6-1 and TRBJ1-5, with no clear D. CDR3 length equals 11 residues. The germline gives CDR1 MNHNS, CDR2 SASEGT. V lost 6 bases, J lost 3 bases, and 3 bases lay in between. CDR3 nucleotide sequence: TGTGCCAGCAGGGACAATCAGCCCCAGCATTTT. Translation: CASRDNQPQHF.

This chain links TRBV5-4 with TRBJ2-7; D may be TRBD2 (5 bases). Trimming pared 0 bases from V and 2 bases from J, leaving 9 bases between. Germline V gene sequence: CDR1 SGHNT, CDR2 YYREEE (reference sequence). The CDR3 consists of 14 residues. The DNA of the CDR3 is TGTGCCAGCAGCTTGGGACTAAAAACCTACGAGCAGTACTTC. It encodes CASSLGLKTYEQYF.

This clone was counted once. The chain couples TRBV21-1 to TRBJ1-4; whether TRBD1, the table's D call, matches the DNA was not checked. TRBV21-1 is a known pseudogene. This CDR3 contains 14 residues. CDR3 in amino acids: CASSKKGQGEKLFF. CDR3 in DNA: TGTGCCAGCAGCAAAAAAGGACAGGGTGAAAAACTGTTTTTT.